This TCR beta chain appears in the sequencing data of a study of T-cell memory formation after mild COVID-19. The study, taken as a whole, reports: Contracting CD4+ clones sat mainly in CM and EM; CD8+ in EMRA.

TCRdb reanalysed the 5' RACE reads using MiXCR and keeps one entry per CDR3 protein. The repertoire consists of roughly 480,000 distinct CDR3 sequences, with 20% to 30% occurring once and the leading ten covering under 15%. This clonotype was seen many times. Its antigen is as yet unknown. The J segment lost 5 bases and the V segment lost 2 bases, leaving 5 bases of the junction unmatched. The germline V gene encodes CDR1 LNHNV and CDR2 YYDKDF (reference sequence). This CDR3 contains 15 residues. This TCR was sampled from an adult woman who had mild COVID-19 (a few samples of this study predate the infection). Cell type and time point are not known. The chain uses TRBV15 and TRBJ2-1; 8 positions agree with TRBD2. The specimen was PBMCs or a T cell subset sorted from them (not recorded which). The CDR3 DNA is TGTGCCACCAGCAGATATAGCGGGGTCAACAATGAGCAGTTCTTC. This codes for CATSRYSGVNNEQFF.